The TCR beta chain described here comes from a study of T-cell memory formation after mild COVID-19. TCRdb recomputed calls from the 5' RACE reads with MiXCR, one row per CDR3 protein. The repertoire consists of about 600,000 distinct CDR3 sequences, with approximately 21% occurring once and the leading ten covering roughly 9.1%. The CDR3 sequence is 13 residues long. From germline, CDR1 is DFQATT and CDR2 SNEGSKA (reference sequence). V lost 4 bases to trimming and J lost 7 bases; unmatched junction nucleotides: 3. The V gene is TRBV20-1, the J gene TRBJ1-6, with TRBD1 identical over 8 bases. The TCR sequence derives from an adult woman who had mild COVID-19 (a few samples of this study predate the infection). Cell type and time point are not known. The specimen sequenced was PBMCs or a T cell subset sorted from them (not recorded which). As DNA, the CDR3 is TGCAGTGCTAACACAGGGGGAAATTCACCCCTCCACTTT. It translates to CSANTGGNSPLHF.